The 14 T cell receptor beta chains presented below share a single source sample, sequenced in a study of identical twins. MiXCR, run by TCRdb on the 5' RACE reads, gives a single entry per CDR3 protein. The sample holds about 340,000 distinct CDR3 sequences; roughly 9% are singletons and the top ten take under 10%. The material sequenced was naive T cells sorted from blood. The source of these receptors is a woman aged 50 to 60 in good health.

This clonotype was counted only a few times. The rearrangement uses TRBV24-1 and TRBJ2-1; tentative D call: TRBD1 (6 bases). This CDR3 spans 15 amino acids. V lost 5 bases, J lost 4 bases, and 14 bases lay in between. Looked up from germline, CDR1 is KGHDR and CDR2 is SFDVKD. The CDR3, as DNA: TGTGCCACCAGTGGTACCGGGACAAATTACAATGAGCAGTTCTTC. It translates to CATSGTGTNYNEQFF.

This clonotype was counted only a few times. The chain links TRBV7-2 to TRBJ2-7; weak D call: TRBD2 (6 bases). CDR1 and CDR2 from the germline V gene are SGHTA and FQGNSA. Trimming shortened V by 1 base and J by 4 bases, and 14 bases separated the two germline ends. CDR3 length equals 15 residues. The CDR3 spells CASSLVAGLLYEQYV. DNA of the CDR3: TGTGCCAGCAGCTTAGTAGCTGGACTACTGTACGAGCAGTACGTC.

V gene TRBV11-3 combines with J gene TRBJ2-5; 8 bases fit TRBD2. V lost 8 bases, J lost 2 bases, and 7 bases stayed unmatched. Germline V CDR1 and CDR2: SGHNT, YENEEA. CDR3 length: 14 residues. This chain's CDR3 is CASEASGLQETQYF. DNA for the CDR3: TGTGCCAGCGAAGCTAGCGGGTTGCAAGAGACCCAGTACTTC.

The genes are TRBV20-1 and TRBJ1-1, with D possibly TRBD1 on 6 matching bases. Germline V gene data show CDR1 as DFQATT and CDR2 as SNEGSKA (reference sequence). Trimming took off 1 base at V and 4 bases at J, with 16 bases between the two ends. The CDR3 covers 15 residues. Written as DNA, the CDR3 is TGCAGTGCTAGAGGGTCCCGGGGGGGCGGCACTGAAGCTTTCTTT. Protein product: CSARGSRGGGTEAFF.

This clonotype came up a few times. This chain joins TRBV3-1 and TRBJ1-5; unclear D gene. Germline CDR1 is LGHDT and CDR2 is YNNKEL (reference sequence). V dropped 4 bases and J dropped 4 bases, with 14 bases sitting between them. This CDR3 region has 15 residues. The CDR3 DNA reads TGTGCCAGCAGCCCAAGGCTGGGTGGGAATCAGCCCCAGCATTTT. It translates to CASSPRLGGNQPQHF.

This clonotype was counted at least ten times. The junction departs from germline at one end; a sequencing error may be responsible. The J gene is TRBJ2-5, the V gene TRBV7-7; possible D gene TRBD1, 5 bases. The CDR3 covers 16 residues. The germline gives CDR1 SSHAT, CDR2 FNYEAQ (reference sequence). CDR3 loop: CASSPKRTLRQETQYF. The CDR3 DNA is TGTGCTAGCAGCCCCAAACGGACACTGAGACAAGAGACCCAGTACTTC.

This clonotype has more than one count but fewer than ten. The rearrangement uses TRBV20-1 and TRBJ2-5; 13 positions match TRBD2. With 3 bases clipped from V and 5 bases from J, the junction kept 12 bases outside the gene matches. Germline V CDR1 and CDR2: DFQATT, SNEGSKA (reference sequence). The CDR3 length is 17 residues. As DNA, the CDR3 is TGCAGTGCTAGCGGCGATCGGACTAGCGGGAGAACGGAGACCCAGTACTTC. This translates into CSASGDRTSGRTETQYF.

To note about this clonotype: A much larger clonotype is one base distant, so this may be a read error. This sequence joins TRBV25-1 and TRBJ2-5; 8 bases fit TRBD2. This CDR3 region has 15 residues. Germline loops: CDR1 MGHDK, CDR2 SYGVNS. CDR3 protein: CSSHPKSGSQETQYF. The CDR3 DNA follows: TGTTCCAGCCATCCTAAAAGCGGGAGCCAAGAGACCCAGTACTTC.

This clonotype was seen repeatedly, ten times or more. The V and J genes are TRBV5-1 and TRBJ2-2; 7 bases line up with TRBD2. The CDR3 is 15 amino acids. The J segment lost 4 bases and the V segment lost 4 bases, leaving 7 bases of the junction unmatched. The germline gives CDR1 SGHRS, CDR2 YFSETQ. This chain's CDR3 is CASSATSASTGELFF. The DNA of the CDR3 is TGCGCCAGCAGCGCTACTAGCGCGAGCACCGGGGAGCTGTTTTTT.

This rearrangement joins TRBV12-3 or TRBV12-4 to TRBJ1-4, with D possibly being TRBD1 (5 bases). This CDR3 is 15 amino acids long. The V and J ends lost 2 bases and 4 bases respectively, with 11 bases between them. The CDR3: CASSLNSGGNEKLFF. The CDR3 nucleotides are TGTGCCAGCAGTTTAAATTCGGGGGGTAATGAAAAACTGTTTTTT.

The table lists this clonotype with many counts. The J gene is TRBJ2-2, the V gene TRBV2; 8 nucleotides match TRBD1. V shed 6 bases and J 2 bases; nucleotides not matched to a gene: 5. CDR3 length: 15 amino acids. The V gene's germline CDR1 is SNHLY and CDR2 FYNNEI. CDR3 protein: CASRPTGVNTGELFF. The CDR3 nucleotides are TGTGCCAGCAGGCCGACAGGGGTCAACACCGGGGAGCTGTTTTTT.

The rearrangement links TRBV4-2 to TRBJ1-1; 8 positions agree with TRBD1. V was pared by 4 bases and J by 4 bases, with 2 bases of the junction left unmatched. This CDR3 has 13 residues. Germline V gene data show CDR1 as LGHNA and CDR2 as YNFKEQ. CDR3 in amino acids: CASSPQGATEAFF. In DNA, the CDR3 is TGTGCCAGCAGCCCCCAGGGGGCCACTGAAGCTTTCTTT.

This clonotype came up many times. The chain carries TRBV4-1 and TRBJ2-1; D uncertain. Trimming cost V 0 bases and J 8 bases, with 11 bases left between them. Germline V lookup: CDR1 MGHRA, CDR2 YSYEKL. The CDR3 is 14 amino acids. The CDR3 is CASSQERGGDEQFF. CDR3 nucleotide sequence: TGCGCCAGCAGCCAAGAGAGAGGTGGGGATGAGCAGTTCTTC.

There are many counts of this clonotype. This sequence joins TRBV28 and TRBJ1-5, with D maybe TRBD1 (6 bases). Germline-derived CDR1 and CDR2 are MDHEN and SYDVKM. Trimming left V 2 bases short and J 6 bases short, with 8 bases between. There are 13 residues in the CDR3. CDR3 sequence: CASSLGGSQPQHF. In DNA, the CDR3 is TGTGCCAGCAGTTTAGGGGGCAGTCAGCCCCAGCATTTT.